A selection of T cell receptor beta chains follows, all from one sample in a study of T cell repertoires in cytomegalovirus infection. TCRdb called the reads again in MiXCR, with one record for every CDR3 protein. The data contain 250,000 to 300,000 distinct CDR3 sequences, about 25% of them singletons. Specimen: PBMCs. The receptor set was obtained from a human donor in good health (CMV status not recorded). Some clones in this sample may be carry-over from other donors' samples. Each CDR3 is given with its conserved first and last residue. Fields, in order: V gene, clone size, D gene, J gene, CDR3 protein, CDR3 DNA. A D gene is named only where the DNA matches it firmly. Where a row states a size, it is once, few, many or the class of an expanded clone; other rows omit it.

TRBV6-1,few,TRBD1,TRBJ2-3,CASRTDRDGGDTQYF,TGTGCCAGCAGGACTGACAGGGACGGTGGAGATACGCAGTATTTT
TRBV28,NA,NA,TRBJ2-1,CASSTLRESEQFF,TGTGCCAGCAGTACGCTCAGGGAGTCTGAGCAGTTCTTC
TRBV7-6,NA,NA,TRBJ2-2,CASSLDNPNTGELFF,TGTGCCAGCAGCTTAGACAACCCGAACACCGGGGAGCTGTTTTTT
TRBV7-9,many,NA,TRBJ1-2,CASSPYSGPANYGYTF,TGTGCCAGCAGCCCCTATTCCGGTCCCGCTAACTATGGCTACACCTTC
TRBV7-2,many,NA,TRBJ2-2,CASSLEPGVETGELFF,TGTGCCAGCAGCTTAGAACCAGGGGTAGAGACCGGGGAGCTGTTTTTT
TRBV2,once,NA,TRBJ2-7,CASSVRRVHYEQYF,TGTGCCAGCAGTGTACGGCGGGTCCACTACGAGCAGTACTTC
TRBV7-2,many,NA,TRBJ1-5,CASSLLPRGLEPQHF,TGTGCCAGCAGCTTACTTCCACGGGGCTTGGAGCCCCAGCATTTT
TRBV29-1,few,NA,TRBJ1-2,CSVEDRGVGYGYTF,TGCAGCGTTGAAGATCGCGGGGTCGGCTATGGCTACACCTTC
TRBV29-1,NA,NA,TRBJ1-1,CSVEGLPEAFF,TGCAGCGTTGAGGGGCTCCCTGAAGCTTTCTTT
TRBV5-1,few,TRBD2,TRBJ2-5,CASSPSAGGTETQYF,TGCGCCAGCAGCCCTTCAGCGGGGGGGACGGAGACCCAGTACTTC
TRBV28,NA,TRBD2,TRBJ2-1,CASDKPGLAGGPSIGEQFF,TGTGCCTCTGATAAACCGGGACTAGCGGGAGGGCCCTCGATAGGTGAGCAGTTCTTC
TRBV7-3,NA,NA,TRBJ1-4,CASSLRRGPNEKLFF,TGTGCCAGCAGCTTACGCAGGGGCCCTAATGAAAAACTGTTTTTT
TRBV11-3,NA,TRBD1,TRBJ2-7,CASSVTGAVAEQYF,TGTGCCAGCAGTGTGACAGGGGCAGTTGCCGAGCAGTACTTC
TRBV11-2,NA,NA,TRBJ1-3,CASSFAGYGSGNTIYF,TGTGCCAGCAGCTTCGCTGGCTACGGCTCTGGAAACACCATATATTTT